A selection of T cell receptor beta chains follows, all from one sample in a study of cytomegalovirus exposure and HLA in healthy donors. Repertoires were generated with immunoSEQ multiplex PCR, while TCRdb's copy carries only in-frame clones and drops some. The data hold 130,000 or so clones, with about 77% observed a single time. Sequenced input: PBMCs. The receptors originated from a woman in her thirties or forties in good health and CMV-seronegative. Both conserved end residues are part of each CDR3. The D gene is left open where the match is weak. Expanded clones get a size class; other rows say once, few or many, or leave the size out.

CDR3nt	CDR3aa	v_gene	d_gene	abundance	j_gene
TGTGCCAGCAGCTTGGGGACTAGCGTTAGTAGCGAGACCCAGTACTTC	CASSLGTSVSSETQYF	TRBV5-6	TRBD2	NA	TRBJ2-5
TGTGCCAGCAGCTTGGCGAGTAGCGGGGGAAAGTACGAGCAGTACTTC	CASSLASSGGKYEQYF	TRBV5-8	TRBD2	NA	TRBJ2-7
TGTGCCAGCAGTAGGCAGGGAACCAATGAGCAGTTCTTC	CASSRQGTNEQFF	TRBV27	NA	NA	TRBJ2-1
TGCGCCAGCAGCCAAGATCCAGGGACCTACGAGCAGTACTTC	CASSQDPGTYEQYF	TRBV4-3	NA	NA	TRBJ2-7
TGTGCCAGCTCAATTGATTGGAGTGGTGGAAACACCATATATTTT	CASSIDWSGGNTIYF	TRBV18	NA	NA	TRBJ1-3
TGTGGATGCGGTAACTATGGCTACACCTTC	CGCGNYGYTF	TRBV28	NA	NA	TRBJ1-2
TGTGCCAGCAGTGCCGGGACAAGTGTCTACGAGCAGTACTTC	CASSAGTSVYEQYF	TRBV6-1	NA	few	TRBJ2-7
TGTGCCAGCAAACCGACAGGGATGAGCACTGAAGCTTTCTTT	CASKPTGMSTEAFF	TRBV5-4	TRBD1	NA	TRBJ1-1
TGTGCCACCAGCAGAGATCCGGCAGGGGAGGGCCTCTATGGCTACACCTTC	CATSRDPAGEGLYGYTF	TRBV15	NA	NA	TRBJ1-2
TGTGCCAGCAGCTTAGGCACTAACAGGGGCTCTAAGTTCTTC	CASSLGTNRGSKFF	TRBV13	TRBD1	NA	TRBJ2-1
TGTGCCAGCAGTTACTCGAAGACAGGGGGCTCCTATGGCTACACCTTC	CASSYSKTGGSYGYTF	TRBV6-5	TRBD1	once	TRBJ1-2
TGTGCCAGCAGTCCACTAGCGGGGGGGTACAATGAGCAGTTCTTC	CASSPLAGGYNEQFF	TRBV27	TRBD2	NA	TRBJ2-1
TGTGCCAGCAGCCATAAACGGGAAAATCCCGTCCCGACTTTC	CASSHKRENPVPTF	TRBV11-2	NA	NA	TRBJ2-6
TGTGCCAGCTGGCGAGGGGGAAATAGCAATCAGCCCCAGCATTTT	CASWRGGNSNQPQHF	TRBV27	NA	few	TRBJ1-5
TGCGCCAGCAGCCAAGAATTCAGGAATGAGCAGTTCTTC	CASSQEFRNEQFF	TRBV4-3	NA	NA	TRBJ2-1
TGTGCCAGTAGTATTCACAGGGGAAAAGGGTACGAGCAGTACTTC	CASSIHRGKGYEQYF	TRBV19	TRBD1	NA	TRBJ2-7
TGTGCCAGCAGCTTATTCGAGGGCGGGAATTCACCCCTCCACTTT	CASSLFEGGNSPLHF	TRBV7-2	NA	NA	TRBJ1-6
TGTGCCAGCAGGGCTCTCTATGGCTACACCTTC	CASRALYGYTF	TRBV6-6	NA	NA	TRBJ1-2
TGTGCCAGCAGTTACGATCAAGGGAGGGGTGAAGCTTTCTTT	CASSYDQGRGEAFF	TRBV6-5	NA	NA	TRBJ1-1
TGTGCCAGCAGTGAAAAACAGGCCCCGCTTCCGGGACTAGCGGCTCTTACCCAGCCCAATGAGCAGTTCTTC	CASSEKQAPLPGLAALTQPNEQFF	TRBV6-1	TRBD2	NA	TRBJ2-1
TGTGCCAGCAGCGCCTCTCCGTCGTTTCTCTATGGGGCCAACGTCCTGACTTTC	CASSASPSFLYGANVLTF	TRBV9	NA	NA	TRBJ2-6
TGTGCCATATTAGCGGGGGGCCTTCAAGAGACCCAGTACTTC	CAILAGGLQETQYF	TRBV10-3	TRBD2	NA	TRBJ2-5